This T cell receptor beta chain was observed in a study of blood T cell repertoires in COVID-19. Libraries were prepared by immunoSEQ multiplex PCR; TCRdb keeps only in-frame clonotypes and omits some of them. The repertoire holds roughly 300,000 clones, about 85% seen once, with about an eighth in the top ten. Losses at the gene ends were 2 bases for V and 7 bases for J; bases not matched to a gene: 13. CDR1 and CDR2 from the germline V gene are MNHEY and SVGEGT. This CDR3 is built from 19 residues. Sequenced material: peripheral blood. This TCR derives from a human donor in a cohort sampled during active COVID-19. V and J are TRBV6-2 or TRBV6-3 and TRBJ2-2; 13 nucleotides agree with TRBD2. The CDR3: CASSYHVTSGRIWSGELFF. Written as DNA, the CDR3 is TGTGCCAGCAGTTACCACGTGACTAGCGGGAGGATTTGGAGCGGGGAGCTGTTTTTT.